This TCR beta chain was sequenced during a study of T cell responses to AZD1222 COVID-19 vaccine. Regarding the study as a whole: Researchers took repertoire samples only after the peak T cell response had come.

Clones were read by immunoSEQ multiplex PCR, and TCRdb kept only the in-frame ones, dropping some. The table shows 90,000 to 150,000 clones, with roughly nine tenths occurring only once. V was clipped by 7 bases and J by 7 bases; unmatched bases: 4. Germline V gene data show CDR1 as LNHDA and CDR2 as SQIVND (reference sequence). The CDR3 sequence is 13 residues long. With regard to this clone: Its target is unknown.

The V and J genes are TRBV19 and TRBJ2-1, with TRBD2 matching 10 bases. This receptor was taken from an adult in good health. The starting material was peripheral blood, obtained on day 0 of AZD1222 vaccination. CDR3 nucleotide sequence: TGTGCCAGTACCCAACTAGCGGGAAATGAGCAGTTCTTC. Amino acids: CASTQLAGNEQFF. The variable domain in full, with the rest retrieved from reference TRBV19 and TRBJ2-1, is DGGITQSPKYLFRKEGQNVTLSCEQNLNHDAMYWYRQDPGQGLRLIYYSQIVNDFQKGDIAEGYSVSREKKESFPLTVTSAQKNPTAFYLCASTQLAGNEQFFGPGTRLTVL.